This T cell receptor beta chain is from a study of blood T cells in healthy people across ages. Peripheral blood samples of roughly 9.9 milliliters were drawn from each donor. Samples each had at least 6 micrograms of total RNA extracted. This clonotype came up many times. Germline V CDR1 and CDR2: MNHEY, SVGEGT. J gave up 4 bases and V 2 bases, and 4 bases lay outside the gene matches. This CDR3 comprises 15 residues. Primed by a sample-barcoded 5' primer and a J-beta primer mix, a second PCR proceeded for roughly 7 to 11 cycles. TCRdb fed the 5' RACE reads into MiXCR, producing one record per CDR3 protein. The data contain around 1,700,000 distinct CDR3 sequences, 25% to 30% of them seen just once; the ten biggest clones take up about 7.7%.

This chain uses TRBV6-2 or TRBV6-3 with TRBJ1-5, with TRBD1 matching 8 bases. This receptor was obtained from a woman younger than 45 in good health. Material for sequencing was blood. For the CDR3, the DNA is TGTGCCAGCAGTTACATCGGACAGGGAAATCAGCCCCAGCATTTT. Protein sequence: CASSYIGQGNQPQHF.